The rows below give T cell receptor beta chains drawn from one sample of a study of blood T cell repertoires in COVID-19. TCRdb's table, derived via immunoSEQ multiplex PCR, lists solely in-frame clones and lacks some. Among about 270,000 clones, over 75% were seen once, and the ten largest hold 7.5% to 9%. Material for sequencing was peripheral blood. The origin of the receptors is a human donor in a cohort sampled during active COVID-19. The CDR3 runs from the conserved cysteine through the conserved F or W. Each record gives: clone size, V gene, J gene, D gene, CDR3 protein, CDR3 DNA. D genes are given only for firm matches. Only some rows state a clone size, as once, few, many or a class for expanded clones.

abundance: once; v_gene: TRBV7-8; j_gene: TRBJ1-5; d_gene: TRBD1; CDR3aa: CASSPGGQGGEPQHF; CDR3nt: TGTGCCAGCAGCCCGGGAGGACAGGGCGGGGAGCCCCAGCATTTT
abundance: NA; v_gene: TRBV7-2; j_gene: TRBJ2-7; d_gene: NA; CDR3aa: CASSLAIAYGEQYF; CDR3nt: TGTGCCAGCAGCTTAGCTATCGCCTACGGCGAGCAGTACTTC
abundance: NA; v_gene: TRBV29-1; j_gene: TRBJ2-1; d_gene: TRBD2; CDR3aa: CSVAGGQGFDEQFF; CDR3nt: TGCAGCGTAGCGGGGGGGCAGGGTTTCGATGAGCAGTTCTTC
abundance: NA; v_gene: TRBV18; j_gene: TRBJ1-1; d_gene: TRBD1; CDR3aa: CASSRRTGKNTEAFF; CDR3nt: TGTGCCAGCTCACGAAGGACAGGGAAGAACACTGAAGCTTTCTTT
abundance: NA; v_gene: TRBV6-5; j_gene: TRBJ1-2; d_gene: TRBD1; CDR3aa: CASSTPGQGRSGYTF; CDR3nt: TGTGCCAGCAGTACCCCCGGACAGGGTCGGTCTGGCTACACCTTC
abundance: NA; v_gene: TRBV3-1/TRBV3-2; j_gene: TRBJ2-2; d_gene: NA; CDR3aa: CASSQGYRFANTGELFF; CDR3nt: TGTGCCAGCAGCCAAGGGTACAGATTCGCGAACACCGGGGAGCTGTTTTTT
abundance: NA; v_gene: TRBV4-1; j_gene: TRBJ2-7; d_gene: TRBD1; CDR3aa: CASSQLGQGATDEQYF; CDR3nt: TGCGCCAGCAGCCAATTAGGACAGGGGGCAACCGACGAGCAGTACTTC
abundance: NA; v_gene: TRBV10-3; j_gene: TRBJ2-7; d_gene: NA; CDR3aa: CAISGSAYEQYF; CDR3nt: TGTGCCATCAGTGGTAGCGCCTACGAGCAGTACTTC
abundance: NA; v_gene: TRBV5-8; j_gene: TRBJ1-5; d_gene: NA; CDR3aa: CASSPGQRHAKPQHF; CDR3nt: TGTGCCAGCAGCCCGGGACAAAGGCATGCGAAGCCCCAGCATTTT
abundance: once; v_gene: TRBV6-5; j_gene: TRBJ1-5; d_gene: NA; CDR3aa: CASRASDEAQHF; CDR3nt: TGTGCCAGCAGGGCTTCTGATGAGGCCCAGCATTTT
abundance: NA; v_gene: TRBV7-2; j_gene: TRBJ2-1; d_gene: TRBD2; CDR3aa: CASSPSGGSYNEQFF; CDR3nt: TGTGCCAGCAGCCCAAGCGGGGGCTCCTACAATGAGCAGTTCTTC
abundance: NA; v_gene: TRBV7-9; j_gene: TRBJ2-5; d_gene: TRBD2; CDR3aa: CASSIGTSGGAGQETQYF; CDR3nt: TGTGCCAGCAGCATCGGGACTAGCGGGGGGGCCGGTCAAGAGACCCAGTACTTC
abundance: once; v_gene: TRBV2; j_gene: TRBJ2-5; d_gene: TRBD2; CDR3aa: CASSANSGALETQYF; CDR3nt: TGTGCCAGCAGTGCTAATAGCGGGGCCTTAGAGACCCAGTACTTC
abundance: NA; v_gene: TRBV7-2; j_gene: TRBJ1-5; d_gene: NA; CDR3aa: CASSLDGNNQPQHF; CDR3nt: TGTGCCAGCAGCTTGGACGGGAACAATCAGCCCCAGCATTTT